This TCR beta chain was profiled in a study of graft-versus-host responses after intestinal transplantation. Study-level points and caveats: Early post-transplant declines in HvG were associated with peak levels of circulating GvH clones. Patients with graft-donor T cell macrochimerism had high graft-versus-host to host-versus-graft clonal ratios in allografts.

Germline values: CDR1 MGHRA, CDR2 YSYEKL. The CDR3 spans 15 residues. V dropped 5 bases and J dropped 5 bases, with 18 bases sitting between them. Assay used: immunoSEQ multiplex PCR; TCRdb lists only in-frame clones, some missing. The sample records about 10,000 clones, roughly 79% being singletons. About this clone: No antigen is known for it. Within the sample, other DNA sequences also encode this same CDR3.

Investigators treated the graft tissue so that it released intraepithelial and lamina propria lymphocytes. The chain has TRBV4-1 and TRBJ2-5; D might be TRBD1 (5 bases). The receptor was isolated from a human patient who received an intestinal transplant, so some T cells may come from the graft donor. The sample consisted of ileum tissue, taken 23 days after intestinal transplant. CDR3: CASSTLGLTQETQYF. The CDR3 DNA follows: TGCGCCAGCAGCACCTTGGGGCTAACCCAGGAGACCCAGTACTTC.